One and the same sample provided the 27 T cell receptor beta chains below, sequenced in a study of T cells expressing NK-cell markers. TCRdb re-called the 5' RACE reads and gives one entry per CDR3 protein, without DNA. Its clone listing holds roughly 170,000 distinct CDR3 sequences. Sequenced input: blood T cells: a sorted CD56 or NKG2C T cell subset, CD4+ or CD8+ T cells, or bulk PBMC T cells (not recorded which). The receptors stem from a woman aged 18 to 69 in good health.

The chain links TRBV5-1 to TRBJ2-1; the TCRdb D gene call, TRBD2, has no DNA to confirm it. Germline assignment: CDR1 SGHRS and CDR2 YFSETQ. This CDR3 is 14 amino acids long. The chain's CDR3 is CASSSLAGEGEQFF.

The V and J genes are TRBV9 and TRBJ1-3; checking the TCRdb D call of TRBD1 is not possible without DNA. The V gene's germline CDR1 is SGDLS and CDR2 YYNGEE. The CDR3 totals 15 residues. The CDR3 reads CASSVGSGKGNTIYF.

This rearrangement joins TRBV27 to TRBJ2-7; TCRdb's assignment of TRBD2 cannot be checked, as there is no DNA. CDR1 and CDR2 (germline): MNHEY, SMNVEV (reference sequence). The CDR3 has 18 residues. Here the CDR3 reads CASSSGTSGTFNRYEQYF.

The chain couples TRBV5-1 to TRBJ2-5; without DNA, the TCRdb call of TRBD1 cannot be checked. Germline V lookup: CDR1 SGHRS, CDR2 YFSETQ. This CDR3 is 16 amino acids long. CDR3 loop: CASSLEGRVNQETQYF.

The CDR3 is CAIRLTSGENYEQYF. This chain uses TRBV10-3 with TRBJ2-7; TCRdb's D gene call, TRBD2, goes unchecked for lack of DNA. Per germline, CDR1 ENHRY and CDR2 SYGVKD. There are 15 residues in the CDR3.

The V and J genes are TRBV28 and TRBJ2-2; TCRdb indicates TRBD1, and absent DNA this call remains unverified. CDR1 is MDHEN and CDR2 is SYDVKM in the germline V gene. This CDR3 comprises 12 residues. CDR3: CASSSGTGELFF.

This chain links TRBV6-1 with TRBJ2-5; without DNA, the TCRdb call of TRBD1 cannot be checked. The germline gives CDR1 MNHNS, CDR2 SASEGT. This CDR3 comprises 15 residues. This chain's CDR3 is CASSPGGGRQETQYF.

V and J are TRBV28 and TRBJ2-7. CDR3 length: 15 residues. Germline values: CDR1 MDHEN, CDR2 SYDVKM. CDR3 protein: CASSLSGSLPYEQYF.

The chain employs TRBV20-1 and TRBJ2-3; TCRdb returns TRBD1, unconfirmable since there is no DNA. CDR3 size: 11 residues. CDR1 DFQATT and CDR2 SNEGSKA come from the germline V gene (reference sequence). The CDR3 loop is CSAGDRDTQYF.

The CDR3 region is CASSLRSESGNEQFF. This rearrangement joins TRBV5-1 to TRBJ2-1; TCRdb designates TRBD2, a call that cannot be tested without DNA. Germline CDR1 and CDR2: SGHRS and YFSETQ. This CDR3 has 15 amino acids.

The chain has TRBV4-1 and TRBJ2-1; TCRdb selects TRBD1, and the lack of DNA leaves this call unchecked. The CDR3 loop spans 15 amino acids. Germline-derived CDR1 and CDR2 are MGHRA and YSYEKL. The CDR3 sequence: CASSQQDNSYNEQFF.

This sequence joins TRBV5-1 and TRBJ1-4. The CDR3 covers 15 residues. Germline-derived CDR1 and CDR2 are SGHRS and YFSETQ. CDR3 region: CASSPAGTSDEKLFF.

V usage is TRBV20-1 and J usage is TRBJ2-6; the D gene TCRdb calls, TRBD1, cannot be checked with no DNA. The CDR3 contains 14 residues. In germline, CDR1 is DFQATT, CDR2 SNEGSKA (reference sequence). This chain's CDR3 is CSASRGTGANVLTF.

The rearrangement joins TRBV6-5 to TRBJ1-3; TCRdb outputs TRBD1, but without DNA this stays unchecked. The CDR3 is 16 amino acids. Germline V gene lookup returns CDR1 MNHEY and CDR2 SVGAGI. Here the CDR3 reads CASSYSIRDKRNTIYF.

V is TRBV5-1 and J is TRBJ1-4; TCRdb proposes TRBD1, but this gene call is untestable without DNA. Germline CDR1 reads SGHRS; CDR2 reads YFSETQ. The CDR3 extends over 15 amino acids. The CDR3 protein is CASSQPEGGGEKLFF. The full variable domain, in which reference TRBV5-1 and TRBJ1-4 provide the parts outside the CDR3, is KAGVTQTPRYLIKTRGQQVTLSCSPISGHRSVSWYQQTPGQGLQFLFEYFSETQRNKGNFPGRFSGRQFSNSRSEMNVSTLELGDSALYLCASSQPEGGGEKLFFGSGTQLSVL.

The chain carries TRBV28 and TRBJ2-7. The CDR3 length is 14 residues. Germline V gene lookup returns CDR1 MDHEN and CDR2 SYDVKM. CDR3 residues: CASSSSDGAYEQYF.

The chain couples TRBV20-1 to TRBJ2-7; TCRdb gives TRBD1 as the D gene, but with no DNA this cannot be confirmed. CDR1 is DFQATT, CDR2 SNEGSKA, per germline (reference sequence). The CDR3 runs to 14 residues. The CDR3 sequence: CSAQKMTGNYEQYF.

This chain uses TRBV18 with TRBJ2-7. The CDR3 is made up of 14 amino acids. Germline CDR1 and CDR2: KGHSH and LQKENI. The CDR3 protein is CASSPYPTSYEQYF.

This sequence joins TRBV10-3 and TRBJ2-2; TCRdb outputs TRBD2, but without DNA this stays unchecked. Germline V CDR1 and CDR2: ENHRY, SYGVKD. There are 13 residues in the CDR3. The CDR3 reads CAISPASGGELFF.

V gene TRBV7-2 combines with J gene TRBJ1-1. Germline V gene lookup returns CDR1 SGHTA and CDR2 FQGNSA. The CDR3 totals 16 residues. CDR3 residues: CASSRDLKAANTEAFF.

The chain joins TRBV7-8 to TRBJ2-7; checking the TCRdb D call of TRBD1 is not possible without DNA. CDR3 length: 16 amino acids. Germline assignment: CDR1 SGHVS and CDR2 FQNEAQ. The CDR3 is CASSQPHRDRAHEQYF. The full variable domain, completed using reference TRBV7-8 and TRBJ2-7, is GAGVSQSPRYKVAKRGQDVALRCDPISGHVSLFWYQQALGQGPEFLTYFQNEAQLDKSGLPSDRFFAERPEGSVSTLKIQRTQQEDSAVYLCASSQPHRDRAHEQYFGPGTRLTVT.

V is TRBV20-1 and J is TRBJ2-1; TCRdb selects TRBD1, and the lack of DNA leaves this call unchecked. The CDR3 has 15 amino acids. CDR1 is DFQATT, CDR2 SNEGSKA, per germline (reference sequence). The CDR3 region is CSATKTGQPYNEQFF.

V is TRBV13 and J is TRBJ2-1; with no DNA, the TCRdb D assignment of TRBD1 cannot be verified. This CDR3 is 14 amino acids long. Germline values: CDR1 PRHDT, CDR2 FYEKMQ (reference sequence). This CDR3 reads CASSFRTGYNEQFF.

The chain combines TRBV10-3 with TRBJ2-1; TCRdb reports TRBD2, a call that lacks DNA to check it against. The CDR3 totals 14 residues. CDR1 is ENHRY and CDR2 is SYGVKD in the germline V gene. CDR3 sequence: CAISRASGYNEQFF.

J is TRBJ2-5 and V is TRBV20-1; TCRdb designates TRBD2, a call that cannot be tested without DNA. Germline V gene lookup returns CDR1 DFQATT and CDR2 SNEGSKA (reference sequence). The CDR3 is made up of 14 amino acids. The CDR3 region is CSARWTSGRETQYF.

The chain recombines TRBV5-1 with TRBJ2-1; TCRdb picks TRBD2, but there is no DNA to check that call. The CDR3 length is 16 residues. The germline V gene has CDR1 SGHRS and CDR2 YFSETQ. The CDR3 loop is CASSWARAQKNNEQFF.

This sequence joins TRBV29-1 and TRBJ1-1; TCRdb names TRBD1, which stays unverified in the absence of DNA. The V gene's germline CDR1 is SQVTM and CDR2 ANQGSEA. CDR3 length: 14 residues. CDR3 in amino acids: CSVGATGENTEAFF.